Listed below are T cell receptor beta chains from one sample, sequenced in a study of OX40 agonist ivuxolimab in advanced cancers. Data came from immunoSEQ multiplex PCR; TCRdb stores just in-frame clones and leaves some out. The sample lists around 76,000 clones; roughly 85% were seen once. This sample comprised CD4+ or CD8+ T cells sorted from blood, obtained in a trial of the OX40 agonist ivuxolimab. The receptors derive from an adult with an advanced solid tumor such as melanoma, head and neck, liver or kidney cancer. Each CDR3 is given with its conserved first and last residue. A D gene is named only where the DNA matches it firmly. Clone size is stated in some rows and not others, as once, few, many or a class when expanded.

size | J | V | D | CDR3 | DNA
. | TRBJ1-6 | TRBV28 | . | CASSPRTVSPLHF | TGTGCCAGCAGTCCGCGGACAGTTTCACCCCTCCACTTT
. | TRBJ2-7 | TRBV6-6 | TRBD2 | CASSLDGLAWEQYF | TGTGCCAGCAGTTTAGACGGACTAGCGTGGGAGCAGTACTTC
. | TRBJ1-5 | TRBV28 | . | CASSPGTSGRYQPQHF | TGTGCCAGCAGTCCCGGGACGTCTGGGCGGTATCAGCCCCAGCATTTT
. | TRBJ1-5 | TRBV6-5 | . | CASSFGGSQPQHF | TGTGCCAGCAGTTTCGGGGGCTCTCAGCCCCAGCATTTT
. | TRBJ2-3 | TRBV27 | . | CASSRGQGSIGVNTQYF | TGTGCCAGCAGCCGGGGCCAAGGGTCTATCGGGGTCAATACGCAGTATTTT
. | TRBJ1-1 | TRBV7-9 | TRBD1 | CASSYQGVGTEAFF | TGTGCCAGCAGCTATCAGGGGGTAGGCACTGAAGCTTTCTTT
. | TRBJ1-2 | TRBV18 | . | CASSPYAGTGSPYGYTF | TGTGCCAGCTCACCATATGCCGGGACCGGGAGTCCCTATGGCTACACCTTC
. | TRBJ1-6 | TRBV19 | . | CASTGTNHNSPLHF | TGTGCCAGTACGGGGACAAACCATAATTCACCCCTCCACTTT
. | TRBJ2-5 | TRBV7-3 | . | CASSLGDPGSETQYF | TGTGCCAGCAGCTTAGGCGATCCGGGAAGTGAGACCCAGTACTTC
. | TRBJ1-2 | TRBV4-1 | . | CASSQGETNYGYTF | TGCGCCAGCAGCCAAGGGGAAACTAACTATGGCTACACCTTC
. | TRBJ2-1 | TRBV19 | TRBD2 | CASSGGVAGEQFF | TGTGCCAGTAGTGGGGGGGTAGCGGGCGAGCAGTTCTTC
. | TRBJ2-3 | TRBV19 | . | CASSSPERGTDTQYF | TGTGCCAGTAGTAGTCCCGAGAGAGGCACAGATACGCAGTATTTT
. | TRBJ2-2 | TRBV7-2 | TRBD2 | CASSFRRGGSTGELFF | TGTGCCAGCAGCTTTCGCCGGGGAGGGAGCACCGGGGAGCTGTTTTTT
. | TRBJ2-2 | TRBV5-4 | . | CASSLFGGWDTGELFF | TGTGCCAGCAGCTTGTTTGGGGGTTGGGACACCGGGGAGCTGTTTTTT
. | TRBJ2-5 | TRBV27 | TRBD2 | CASSPTSGGRETQYF | TGTGCCAGCAGTCCCACTAGCGGGGGACGAGAGACCCAGTACTTC
. | TRBJ2-2 | TRBV5-1 | TRBD2 | CASSLREDYTGELFF | TGCGCCAGCAGCTTGCGGGAGGATTACACCGGGGAGCTGTTTTTT
. | TRBJ2-3 | TRBV5-1 | . | CASSLDGSTDTQYF | TGCGCCAGCAGCTTGGACGGGAGCACAGATACGCAGTATTTT
. | TRBJ1-5 | TRBV5-6 | . | CASSLTKTGIDNQPQHF | TGTGCCAGCAGCCTAACAAAGACAGGTATAGATAATCAGCCCCAGCATTTT
. | TRBJ2-5 | TRBV9 | . | CASSPRQGREETQYF | TGTGCCAGCAGCCCCCGACAGGGGAGGGAGGAGACCCAGTACTTC
once | TRBJ1-2 | TRBV6-5 | . | CASRSGANYGYTF | TGTGCCAGCAGATCGGGTGCAAACTATGGCTACACCTTC
. | TRBJ2-3 | TRBV28 | . | CASSARQGGTDTQYF | TGTGCCAGCAGTGCCCGACAGGGAGGTACAGATACGCAGTATTTT
. | TRBJ1-2 | TRBV6-7 | TRBD1 | CASRPGTAFRFGYTF | TGTGCCAGCAGGCCCGGGACAGCCTTTCGGTTTGGCTACACCTTC
. | TRBJ2-7 | TRBV5-1 | . | CASSLEQSKSYEQYF | TGCGCCAGCAGCTTGGAACAGTCAAAGAGCTACGAGCAGTACTTC
. | TRBJ2-7 | TRBV2 | TRBD1 | CASTGQGSYYEQYF | TGTGCCAGCACGGGACAGGGGTCCTACTACGAGCAGTACTTC
few | TRBJ1-3 | TRBV6-5 | . | CASSYSMAYSGNTIYF | TGTGCCAGCAGTTACTCGATGGCATACTCTGGAAACACCATATATTTT
. | TRBJ2-7 | TRBV15 | TRBD2 | CATSRDRLAGGLTYEQYF | TGTGCCACCAGCAGAGATCGCCTAGCGGGGGGCCTTACCTACGAGCAGTACTTC
. | TRBJ2-3 | TRBV19 | . | CASSTSNTDTQYF | TGTGCCAGTAGTACCTCTAATACAGATACGCAGTATTTT
few | TRBJ2-3 | TRBV27 | . | CASSSPLRGGSTDTQYF | TGTGCCAGCAGTTCCCCCCTCAGGGGGGGGAGCACAGATACGCAGTATTTT
. | TRBJ2-2 | TRBV4-2 | TRBD2 | CASSQGLAGASLGELFF | TGTGCCAGCAGCCAAGGGTTAGCGGGGGCCTCCCTCGGGGAGCTGTTTTTT
. | TRBJ1-4 | TRBV5-1 | . | CASSLGVSLGGINEKLFF | TGCGCCAGCAGCTTGGGAGTTTCATTAGGGGGGATCAATGAAAAACTGTTTTTT
. | TRBJ2-7 | TRBV10-3 | . | CAIRDGPRGEQYF | TGTGCCATCCGAGACGGCCCTCGGGGCGAGCAGTACTTC
. | TRBJ1-1 | TRBV5-1 | . | CASRGEGTAEAFF | TGCGCCAGCAGGGGAGAGGGTACCGCTGAAGCTTTCTTT
. | TRBJ2-1 | TRBV2 | TRBD2 | CASSPAGGLLRQFF | TGTGCCAGCAGCCCAGCGGGGGGGCTCCTGAGGCAGTTCTTC
once | TRBJ2-3 | TRBV5-4 | . | CASSLLAFTDTQYF | TGTGCCAGCAGCTTGCTAGCGTTCACAGATACGCAGTATTTT
. | TRBJ2-3 | TRBV6-1 | . | CASSEVPADTQYF | TGTGCCAGCAGTGAAGTTCCGGCGGATACGCAGTATTTT
. | TRBJ2-5 | TRBV10-3 | . | CAISNPPRGETQYF | TGTGCCATCAGTAACCCGCCCCGCGGTGAGACCCAGTACTTC
few | TRBJ1-5 | TRBV7-2 | . | CASSVRGNQPQHF | TGTGCCAGCAGCGTTAGGGGGAATCAGCCCCAGCATTTT
. | TRBJ2-7 | TRBV6-6 | . | CASSYTGYNEQYF | TGTGCCAGCAGTTATACAGGGTACAACGAGCAGTACTTC
. | TRBJ1-5 | TRBV6-1 | TRBD1 | CASNLGQGRQPQHF | TGTGCCAGCAACTTGGGACAGGGGCGGCAGCCCCAGCATTTT
few | TRBJ2-7 | TRBV28 | . | CASSLVESYYEQYF | TGTGCCAGCAGTTTAGTTGAGAGTTACTACGAGCAGTACTTC
medium-sized | TRBJ1-1 | TRBV5-8 | TRBD1 | CASSFTGDGNTEAFF | TGTGCCAGCAGCTTTACAGGGGATGGGAACACTGAAGCTTTCTTT
. | TRBJ2-5 | TRBV7-2 | TRBD2 | CASSLDLAGGGETQYF | TGTGCCAGCAGCTTAGACTTAGCGGGGGGCGGGGAGACCCAGTACTTC
. | TRBJ2-3 | TRBV6-5 | TRBD2 | CASSSGGNTDTQYF | TGTGCCAGCAGTAGCGGGGGTAACACAGATACGCAGTATTTT
few | TRBJ1-2 | TRBV5-6 | . | CASSLVGRNYGYTF | TGTGCCAGCAGCTTGGTGGGACGTAACTATGGCTACACCTTC
. | TRBJ2-7 | TRBV29-1 | TRBD1 | CSINTGGAGEQYF | TGCAGCATCAATACAGGGGGCGCGGGGGAGCAGTACTTC
. | TRBJ1-3 | TRBV7-2 | . | CASSYTGGSGNTIYF | TGTGCCAGCAGCTACACGGGGGGATCTGGAAACACCATATATTTT
. | TRBJ1-2 | TRBV28 | . | CASSSPGGYYGYTF | TGTGCCAGCAGTTCACCCGGGGGCTACTATGGCTACACCTTC
. | TRBJ2-1 | TRBV5-1 | . | CASPAFSRGFF | TGCGCCAGTCCAGCGTTCTCGCGCGGATTCTTC
. | TRBJ1-4 | TRBV6-1 | . | CASSGYQLNEKLFF | TGTGCCAGCAGTGGGTACCAGCTTAATGAAAAACTGTTTTTT